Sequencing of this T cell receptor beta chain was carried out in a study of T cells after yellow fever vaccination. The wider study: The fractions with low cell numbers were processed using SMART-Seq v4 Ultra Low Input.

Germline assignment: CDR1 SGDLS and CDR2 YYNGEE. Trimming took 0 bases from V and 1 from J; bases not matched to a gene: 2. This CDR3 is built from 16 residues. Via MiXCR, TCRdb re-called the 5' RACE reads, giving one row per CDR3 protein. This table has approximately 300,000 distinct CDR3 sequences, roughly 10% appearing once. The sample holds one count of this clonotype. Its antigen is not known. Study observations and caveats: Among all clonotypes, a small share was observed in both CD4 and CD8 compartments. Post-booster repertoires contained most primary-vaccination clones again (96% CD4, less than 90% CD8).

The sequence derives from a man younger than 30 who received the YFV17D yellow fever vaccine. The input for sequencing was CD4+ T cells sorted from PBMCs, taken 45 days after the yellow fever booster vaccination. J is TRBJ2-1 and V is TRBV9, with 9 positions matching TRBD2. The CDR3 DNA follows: TGTGCCAGCAGCGTAGGCGGGGGGGCGTCCTACAATGAGCAGTTCTTC. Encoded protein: CASSVGGGASYNEQFF.